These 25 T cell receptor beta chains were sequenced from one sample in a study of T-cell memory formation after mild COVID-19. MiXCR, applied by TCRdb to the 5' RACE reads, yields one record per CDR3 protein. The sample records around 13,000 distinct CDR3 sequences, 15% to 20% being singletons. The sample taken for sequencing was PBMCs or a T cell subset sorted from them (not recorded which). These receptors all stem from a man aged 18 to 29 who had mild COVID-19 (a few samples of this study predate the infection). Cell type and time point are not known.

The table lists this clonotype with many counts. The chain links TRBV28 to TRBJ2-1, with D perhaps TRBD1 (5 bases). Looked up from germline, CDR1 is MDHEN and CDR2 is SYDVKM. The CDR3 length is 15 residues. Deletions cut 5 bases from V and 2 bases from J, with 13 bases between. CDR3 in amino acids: CASSLLPTAYNEQFF. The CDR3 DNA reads TGTGCCAGCAGTCTACTTCCGACAGCCTACAATGAGCAGTTCTTC.

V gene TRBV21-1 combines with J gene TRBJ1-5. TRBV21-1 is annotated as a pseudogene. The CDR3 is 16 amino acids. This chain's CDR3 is CASSKGSGKGHQPKHF. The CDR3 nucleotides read TGTGCCAGCAGCAAAGGGAGTGGAAAGGGCCATCAGCCCAAGCATTTT.

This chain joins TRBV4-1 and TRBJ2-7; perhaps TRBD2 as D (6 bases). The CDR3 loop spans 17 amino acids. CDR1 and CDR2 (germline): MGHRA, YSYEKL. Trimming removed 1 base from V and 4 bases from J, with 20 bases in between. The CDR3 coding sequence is TGCGCCAGCAGCCAAGGAACACGGGACTCCCGCATATACGAGCAGTACGTC. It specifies CASSQGTRDSRIYEQYV.

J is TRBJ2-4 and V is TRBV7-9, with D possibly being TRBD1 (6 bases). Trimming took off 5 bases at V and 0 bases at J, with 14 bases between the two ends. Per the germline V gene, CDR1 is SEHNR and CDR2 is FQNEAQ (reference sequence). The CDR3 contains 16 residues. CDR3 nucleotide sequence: TGTGCCAGCAGCCTTGCCAGGGGAGAAGCCAAAAACATTCAGTACTTC. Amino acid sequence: CASSLARGEAKNIQYF.

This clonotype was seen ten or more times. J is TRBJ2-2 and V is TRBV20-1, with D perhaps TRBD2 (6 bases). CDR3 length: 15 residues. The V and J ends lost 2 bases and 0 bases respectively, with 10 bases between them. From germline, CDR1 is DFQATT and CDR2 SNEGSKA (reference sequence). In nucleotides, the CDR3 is TGCAGTGCTAGACTACGGGGGACGAACACCGGGGAGCTGTTTTTT. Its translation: CSARLRGTNTGELFF.

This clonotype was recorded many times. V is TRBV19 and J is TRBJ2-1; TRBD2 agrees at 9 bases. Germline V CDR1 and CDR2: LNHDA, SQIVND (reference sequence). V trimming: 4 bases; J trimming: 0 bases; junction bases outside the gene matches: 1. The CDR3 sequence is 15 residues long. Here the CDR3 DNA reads TGTGCCAGTAGTAAGACTAGCGGCTCCTACAATGAGCAGTTCTTC. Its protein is CASSKTSGSYNEQFF. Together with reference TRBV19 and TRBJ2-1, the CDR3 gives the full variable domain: DGGITQSPKYLFRKEGQNVTLSCEQNLNHDAMYWYRQDPGQGLRLIYYSQIVNDFQKGDIAEGYSVSREKKESFPLTVTSAQKNPTAFYLCASSKTSGSYNEQFFGPGTRLTVL.

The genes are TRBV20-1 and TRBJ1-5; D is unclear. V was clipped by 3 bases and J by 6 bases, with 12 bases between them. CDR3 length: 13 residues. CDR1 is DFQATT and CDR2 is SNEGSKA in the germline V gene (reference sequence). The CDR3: CSARRGGSQPQHF. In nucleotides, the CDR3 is TGCAGTGCTAGGCGCGGCGGGAGTCAGCCCCAGCATTTT.

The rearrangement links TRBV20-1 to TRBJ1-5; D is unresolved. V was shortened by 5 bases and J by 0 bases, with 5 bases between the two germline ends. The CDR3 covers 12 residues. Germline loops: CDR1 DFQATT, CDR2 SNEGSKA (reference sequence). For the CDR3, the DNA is TGCAGTGCTGGTTATAGCAATCAGCCCCAGCATTTT. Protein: CSAGYSNQPQHF.

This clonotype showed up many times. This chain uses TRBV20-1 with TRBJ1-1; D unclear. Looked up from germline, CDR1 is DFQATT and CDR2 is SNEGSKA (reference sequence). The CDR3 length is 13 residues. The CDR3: CTGFSGRNTEAFF. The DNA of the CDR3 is TGCACTGGGTTCAGTGGCAGGAACACTGAAGCTTTCTTT.

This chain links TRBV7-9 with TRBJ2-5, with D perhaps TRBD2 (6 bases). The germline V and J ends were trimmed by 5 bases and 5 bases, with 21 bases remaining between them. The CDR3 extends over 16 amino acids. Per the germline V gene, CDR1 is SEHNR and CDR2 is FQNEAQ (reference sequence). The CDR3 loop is CASSPLGGRRDETQYF. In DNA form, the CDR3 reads TGTGCCAGCAGCCCCCTGGGGGGACGGCGGGACGAGACCCAGTACTTC.

The chain's CDR3 is CASSAVGGVSQETQYF. The CDR3 bases are TGTGCCAGCAGCGCCGTGGGAGGGGTTAGCCAAGAGACCCAGTACTTC. The chain carries TRBV7-2 and TRBJ2-5; 7 bases fit TRBD2. V was pared by 5 bases and J by 1 base, with 10 bases of the junction left unmatched. Germline CDR1 and CDR2: SGHTA and FQGNSA. CDR3 size: 16 residues.

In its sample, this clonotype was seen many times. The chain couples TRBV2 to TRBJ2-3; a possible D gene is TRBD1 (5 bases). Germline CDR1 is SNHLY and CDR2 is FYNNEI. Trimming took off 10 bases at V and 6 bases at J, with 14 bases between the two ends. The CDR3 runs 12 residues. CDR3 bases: TGTGCCACCCCCCGGAAGGGGGATACGCAGTATTTT. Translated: CATPRKGDTQYF.

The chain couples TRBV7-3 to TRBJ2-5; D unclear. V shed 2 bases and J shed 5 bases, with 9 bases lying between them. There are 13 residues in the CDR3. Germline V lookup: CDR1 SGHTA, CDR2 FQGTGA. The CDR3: CASSLSGLETQYF. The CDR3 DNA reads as TGTGCCAGCAGCTTATCTGGGTTGGAGACCCAGTACTTC.

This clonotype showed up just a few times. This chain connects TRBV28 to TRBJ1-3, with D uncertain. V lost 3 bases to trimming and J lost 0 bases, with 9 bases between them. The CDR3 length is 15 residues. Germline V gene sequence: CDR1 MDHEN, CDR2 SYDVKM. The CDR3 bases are TGTGCCAGCAGTTTTGGGAGTTACTCTGGAAACACCATATATTTT. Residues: CASSFGSYSGNTIYF. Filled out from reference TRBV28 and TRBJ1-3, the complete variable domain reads DVKVTQSSRYLVKRTGEKVFLECVQDMDHENMFWYRQDPGLGLRLIYFSYDVKMKEKGDIPEGYSVSREKKERFSLILESASTNQTSMYLCASSFGSYSGNTIYFGEGSWLTVV.

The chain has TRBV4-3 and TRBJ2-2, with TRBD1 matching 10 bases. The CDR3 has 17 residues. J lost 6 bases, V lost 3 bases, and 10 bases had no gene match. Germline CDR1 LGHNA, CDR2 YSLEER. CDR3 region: CASSQIFGTGVAGELFF. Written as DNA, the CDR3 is TGCGCCAGCAGCCAGATTTTCGGGACAGGGGTTGCCGGGGAGCTGTTTTTT.

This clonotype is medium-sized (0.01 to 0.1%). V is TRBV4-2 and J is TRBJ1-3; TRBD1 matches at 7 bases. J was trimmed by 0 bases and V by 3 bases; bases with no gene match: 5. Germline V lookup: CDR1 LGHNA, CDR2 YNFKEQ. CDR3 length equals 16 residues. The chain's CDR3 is CASSHRDSPSGNTIYF. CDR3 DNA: TGTGCCAGCAGCCACCGGGACAGCCCCTCTGGAAACACCATATATTTT.

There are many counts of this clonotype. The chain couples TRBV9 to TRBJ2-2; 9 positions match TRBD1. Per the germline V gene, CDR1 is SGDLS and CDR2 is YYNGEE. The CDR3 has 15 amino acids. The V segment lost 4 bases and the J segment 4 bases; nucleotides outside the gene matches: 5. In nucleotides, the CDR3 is TGTGCCAGCAGCTACGGACAGGGGACCACCGGGGAGCTGTTTTTT. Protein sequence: CASSYGQGTTGELFF.

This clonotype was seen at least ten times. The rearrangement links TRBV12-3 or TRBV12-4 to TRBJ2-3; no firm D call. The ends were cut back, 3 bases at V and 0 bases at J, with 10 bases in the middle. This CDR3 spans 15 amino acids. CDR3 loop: CASSFEGLSTDTQYF. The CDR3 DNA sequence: TGTGCCAGCAGTTTCGAAGGGCTCAGCACAGATACGCAGTATTTT.

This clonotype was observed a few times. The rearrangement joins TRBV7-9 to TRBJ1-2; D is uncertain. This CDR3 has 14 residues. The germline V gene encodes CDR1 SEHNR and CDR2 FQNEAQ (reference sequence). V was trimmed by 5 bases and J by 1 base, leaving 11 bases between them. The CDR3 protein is CASSPLGVNYGYTF. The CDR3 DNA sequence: TGTGCCAGCAGCCCGTTGGGTGTTAACTATGGCTACACCTTC.

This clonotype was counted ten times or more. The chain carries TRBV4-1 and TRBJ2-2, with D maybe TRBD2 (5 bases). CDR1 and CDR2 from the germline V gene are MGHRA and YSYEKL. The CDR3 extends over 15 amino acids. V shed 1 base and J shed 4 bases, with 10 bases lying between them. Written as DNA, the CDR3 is TGCGCCAGCAGCCAAGTCGGGGAACTCACCGGGGAGCTGTTTTTT. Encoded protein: CASSQVGELTGELFF.

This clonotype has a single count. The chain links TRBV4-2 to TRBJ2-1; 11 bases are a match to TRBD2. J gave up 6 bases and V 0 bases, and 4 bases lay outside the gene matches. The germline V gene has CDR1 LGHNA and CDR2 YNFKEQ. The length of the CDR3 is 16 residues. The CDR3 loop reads CASSQEGLAVINEQFF. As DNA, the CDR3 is TGTGCCAGCAGCCAAGAGGGACTAGCGGTTATCAATGAGCAGTTCTTC.

CDR3 residues: CASFATGGAGELFF. The DNA of the CDR3 is TGTGCCAGCTTTGCTACGGGGGGAGCCGGGGAGCTGTTTTTT. The rearrangement links TRBV28 to TRBJ2-2, with TRBD2 matching 7 bases. This CDR3 is built from 14 residues. CDR1 is MDHEN, CDR2 SYDVKM, per germline. With V trimmed by 8 bases and J by 6 bases, 9 bases remained unmatched.

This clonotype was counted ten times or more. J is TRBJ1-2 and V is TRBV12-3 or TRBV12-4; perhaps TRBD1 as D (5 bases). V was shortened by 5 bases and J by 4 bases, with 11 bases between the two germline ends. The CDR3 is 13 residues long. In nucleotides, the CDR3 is TGTGCCAGCAGTCCAGGGTCTGGCTATGGCTACACCTTC. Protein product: CASSPGSGYGYTF.

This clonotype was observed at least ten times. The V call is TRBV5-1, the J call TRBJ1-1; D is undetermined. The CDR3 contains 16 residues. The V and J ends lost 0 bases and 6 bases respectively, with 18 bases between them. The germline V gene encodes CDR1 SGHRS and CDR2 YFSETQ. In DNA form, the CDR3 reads TGCGCCAGCAGCTTGGGCATCTCCGCGTTGGGCGCTGAAGCTTTCTTT. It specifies CASSLGISALGAEAFF.

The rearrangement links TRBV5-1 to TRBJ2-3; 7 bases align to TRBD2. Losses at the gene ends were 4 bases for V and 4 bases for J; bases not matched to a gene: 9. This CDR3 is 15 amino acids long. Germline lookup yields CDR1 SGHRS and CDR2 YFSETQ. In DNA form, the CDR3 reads TGCGCCAGCAGCCCCGGGGGAGGGCATGCAGATACGCAGTATTTT. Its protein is CASSPGGGHADTQYF.